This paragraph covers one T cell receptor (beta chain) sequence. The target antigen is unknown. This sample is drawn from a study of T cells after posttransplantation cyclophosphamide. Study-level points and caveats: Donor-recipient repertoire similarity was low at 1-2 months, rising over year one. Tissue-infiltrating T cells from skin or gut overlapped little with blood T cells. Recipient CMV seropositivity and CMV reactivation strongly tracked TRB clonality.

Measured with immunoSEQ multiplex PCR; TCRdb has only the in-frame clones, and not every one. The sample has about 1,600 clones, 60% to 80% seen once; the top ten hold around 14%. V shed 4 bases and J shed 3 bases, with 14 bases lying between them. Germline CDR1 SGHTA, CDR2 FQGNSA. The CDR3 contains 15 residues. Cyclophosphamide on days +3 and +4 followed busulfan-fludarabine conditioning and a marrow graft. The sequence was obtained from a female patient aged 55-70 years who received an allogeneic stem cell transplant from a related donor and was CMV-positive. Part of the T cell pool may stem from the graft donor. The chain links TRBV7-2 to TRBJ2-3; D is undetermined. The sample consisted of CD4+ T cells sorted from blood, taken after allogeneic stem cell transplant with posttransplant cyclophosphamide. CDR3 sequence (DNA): TGTGCCAGCAGCTCCAACCCTAGAAATACAGATACGCAGTATTTT. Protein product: CASSSNPRNTDTQYF.